What follows is one TCR beta chain and its context. CD8+ and CD4+ T cells from blood underwent TCR beta sequencing, which was carried out in a high-throughput format. The multiple sclerosis controls were treatment-naive patients, and their relapsing-remitting disease was stable or active. TEMRA cells were FACS-enriched and CD8+ and CD4+ T cells negatively isolated. RNA in amounts of roughly 0.5 to 1 ug was reverse transcribed with random hexamers. Amplification of TCR beta CDR3 was carried out by immunoSEQ multiplex PCR, which covered 54 Vbeta and 13 Jbeta segments. TCRdb fed the immunoSEQ multiplex PCR reads into MiXCR, producing one record per CDR3 protein. Of 150,000 to 200,000 distinct CDR3 sequences in the sample, approximately 94% were seen once. This record comes from a study of CD8 T cells in Susac syndrome. The sequence derives from a human donor with multiple sclerosis. The sequencing input was CD4+ T cells from PBMCs.

The CDR3 is CAWRGVRGPGNTIYF. DNA of the CDR3: TGTGCCTGGAGAGGGGTCAGGGGGCCTGGAAACACCATATATTTT. The chain joins TRBV30 to TRBJ1-3; 8 positions agree with TRBD1. Germline assignment: CDR1 GTSNPN and CDR2 SVGIG (reference sequence). V shed 3 bases, J shed 2 bases, and the junction held 6 bases outside the gene matches. The CDR3 extends over 15 amino acids.